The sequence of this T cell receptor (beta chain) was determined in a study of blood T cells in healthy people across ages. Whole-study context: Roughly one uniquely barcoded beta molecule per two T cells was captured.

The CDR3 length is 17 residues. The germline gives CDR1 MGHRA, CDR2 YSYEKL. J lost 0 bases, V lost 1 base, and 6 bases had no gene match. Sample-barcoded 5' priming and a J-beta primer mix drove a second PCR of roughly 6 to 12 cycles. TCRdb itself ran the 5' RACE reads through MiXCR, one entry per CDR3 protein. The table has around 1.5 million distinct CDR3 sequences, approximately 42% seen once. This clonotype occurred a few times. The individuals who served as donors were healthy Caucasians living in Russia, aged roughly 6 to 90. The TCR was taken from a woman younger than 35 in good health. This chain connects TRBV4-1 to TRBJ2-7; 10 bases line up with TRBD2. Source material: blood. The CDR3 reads CASSQVVAGGSSYEQYF. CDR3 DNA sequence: TGCGCCAGCAGCCAAGTTGTAGCGGGAGGTTCCTCCTACGAGCAGTACTTC.